The 29 T cell receptor beta chains below were found in one sample sequenced in a study of T cells in Graves' hyperthyroidism and ophthalmopathy. Amplification of TCR beta CDR3 regions was performed using RNA transcripts as template. The study used the HTBI primer set for a first-round RT-PCR of the TCR CDR3. TCRdb fed the multiplex PCR reads into MiXCR, producing one record per CDR3 protein. The repertoire holds 350,000 to 400,000 distinct CDR3 sequences, with about a fifth as singletons. The sequenced material came from blood. These receptors came from a woman aged 18-29 years with Graves' hyperthyroidism.

This clonotype was seen at least ten times. The chain has TRBV12-3 or TRBV12-4 and TRBJ1-2; D is undetermined. The CDR3 extends over 14 amino acids. Trimming shortened V by 8 bases and J by 8 bases, and 21 bases separated the two germline ends. CDR3 sequence reads: CASGSRAGRGGYTF. The CDR3 coding sequence is TGTGCCAGCGGTAGCCGGGCTGGCCGGGGAGGCTACACCTTC.

A few counts support this clonotype. The rearrangement uses TRBV18 and TRBJ2-2; D possibly corresponds to TRBD1 (6 bases). This CDR3 has 14 amino acids. Germline V CDR1 and CDR2: KGHSH, LQKENI. The V end was cut by 7 bases, the J end by 4 bases, with 13 bases between. The chain's CDR3 is CASFSGTFTGELFF. CDR3 sequence (DNA): TGTGCCAGCTTTTCCGGGACATTCACCGGGGAGCTGTTTTTT.

This clonotype has at least ten counts. The V gene is TRBV6-5, the J gene TRBJ2-5, with 7 nucleotides matching TRBD2. Germline CDR1 is MNHEY and CDR2 is SVGAGI. The length of the CDR3 is 15 residues. Trimming took 4 bases from V and 2 from J; bases not matched to a gene: 7. This CDR3 reads CASSFLQRGQETQYF. The CDR3 DNA reads as TGTGCCAGCAGTTTCCTACAGCGGGGTCAAGAGACCCAGTACTTC.

V and J are TRBV27 and TRBJ2-5; 8 bases align to TRBD2. CDR3 length equals 16 residues. Germline loops: CDR1 MNHEY, CDR2 SMNVEV (reference sequence). V was clipped by 6 bases and J by 2 bases; unmatched bases: 11. The CDR3 nucleotides are TGTGCCAGCAGCCCTCTCAGGACTAGCCCACAAGAGACCCAGTACTTC. This sequence encodes CASSPLRTSPQETQYF.

At least ten counts were recorded for this clonotype. The rearrangement uses TRBV6-2 or TRBV6-3 and TRBJ2-6; D gene ambiguous. Germline V lookup: CDR1 MNHEY, CDR2 SVGEGT. There are 19 residues in the CDR3. The V end lost 0 bases, the J end lost 2 bases, and 17 bases lay between the germline ends. As DNA, the CDR3 is TGTGCCAGCAGTTACTCGTGGCAGAGCAGCCACACTGGGGCCAACGTCCTGACTTTC. Translating it yields CASSYSWQSSHTGANVLTF.

The V call is TRBV28, the J call TRBJ1-5; unclear D gene. V was clipped by 6 bases and J by 5 bases, with 5 bases between them. The germline V gene has CDR1 MDHEN and CDR2 SYDVKM. There are 11 residues in the CDR3. In DNA form, the CDR3 reads TGTGCCAGCAGCATACATCAGCCCCAGCATTTT. Amino acids: CASSIHQPQHF.

At least ten counts were recorded for this clonotype. The chain couples TRBV4-1 to TRBJ1-2; 8 nucleotides agree with TRBD1. Per germline, CDR1 MGHRA and CDR2 YSYEKL. The CDR3 is 16 residues long. The V gene end was trimmed by 0 bases and the J gene end by 8 bases; junction bases not matched to a gene: 11. The CDR3 spells CASSQDRVQGARGYTF. CDR3 DNA sequence: TGCGCCAGCAGCCAAGATCGGGTGCAGGGGGCGCGGGGCTACACCTTC.

This clonotype was detected many times. This chain uses TRBV29-1 with TRBJ2-2; D is undetermined. The V gene lost 4 bases and the J gene lost 7 bases, with 7 bases spanning the gap. Germline V gives CDR1 SQVTM, CDR2 ANQGSEA. This CDR3 is 11 amino acids long. The CDR3 reads CSVALNGELFF. DNA for the CDR3: TGCAGCGTTGCTCTGAACGGGGAGCTGTTTTTT.

This clonotype was seen at least ten times. V is TRBV12-3 or TRBV12-4 and J is TRBJ1-1; possible D gene TRBD1, 6 bases. The CDR3 extends over 17 amino acids. V gave up 7 bases and J gave up 3 bases, with 24 bases separating them. CDR3: CASIEGRRGRIDTEAFF. CDR3 sequence (DNA): TGTGCCAGCATCGAAGGGCGGAGGGGGAGGATTGACACTGAAGCTTTCTTT.

This chain's CDR3 is CASSSGTSGVQETQYF. DNA for the CDR3: TGTGCCAGCAGTTCCGGGACTAGCGGGGTACAAGAGACCCAGTACTTC. The V call is TRBV12-3 or TRBV12-4, the J call TRBJ2-5; 13 nucleotides line up with TRBD2. V lost 4 bases to trimming and J lost 2 bases; unmatched junction nucleotides: 4. The CDR3 is 16 amino acids.

The chain recombines TRBV15 with TRBJ1-1; maybe TRBD1 (6 bases). The CDR3 totals 13 residues. Germline CDR1 LNHNV, CDR2 YYDKDF (reference sequence). V lost 9 bases and J lost 4, with 15 bases in between. DNA for the CDR3: TGTGCCACAGGACAGCCAACGAGCACTGAAGCTTTCTTT. Its protein is CATGQPTSTEAFF.

The sample holds a few counts of this clonotype. The chain links TRBV13 to TRBJ1-3, with 7 bases aligning to TRBD1. The germline V gene encodes CDR1 PRHDT and CDR2 FYEKMQ (reference sequence). The length of the CDR3 is 15 residues. V lost 3 bases, J lost 5 bases, and 7 bases stayed unmatched. CDR3 in DNA: TGTGCCAGCAGCTTTGGGACAGACCCTAGAAACACCATATATTTT. This encodes CASSFGTDPRNTIYF.

V and J are TRBV5-1 and TRBJ1-6; 9 bases map to TRBD1. The CDR3 extends over 14 amino acids. With 6 bases clipped from V and 7 bases from J, the junction kept 5 bases outside the gene matches. CDR1 is SGHRS and CDR2 is YFSETQ in the germline V gene. The CDR3 bases are TGCGCCAGCACTATGGGACAGGGAAATTCACCCCTCCACTTT. Its translation is CASTMGQGNSPLHF.

This clonotype was counted at least ten times. V and J are TRBV7-2 and TRBJ2-5, with TRBD1 identical over 8 bases. Germline lookup yields CDR1 SGHTA and CDR2 FQGNSA. V lost 5 bases, J lost 2 bases, and 4 bases stayed unmatched. This CDR3 region has 14 residues. The DNA for the CDR3 is TGTGCCAGCAGCACCAGACAGGGGCAAGAGACCCAGTACTTC. This sequence encodes CASSTRQGQETQYF.

The V and J genes are TRBV6-2 or TRBV6-3 and TRBJ2-7; D is perhaps TRBD1 or TRBD2 (5 bases each). Germline CDR1 reads MNHEY; CDR2 reads SVGEGT. V was pared by 2 bases and J by 1 base, with 21 bases between. There are 18 residues in the CDR3. CDR3 in DNA: TGTGCCAGCAGTTACAGGGCGGCTAGCAGGGCAGAGTCCTACGAGCAGTACTTC. Its translation is CASSYRAASRAESYEQYF.

This chain connects TRBV3-1 to TRBJ1-2; D ambiguous. Germline assignment: CDR1 LGHDT and CDR2 YNNKEL (reference sequence). Trimming stripped 3 bases from V and 8 bases from J, with 13 bases between. The CDR3 extends over 13 amino acids. CDR3 region: CASSQEAARGYTF. Written as DNA, the CDR3 is TGTGCCAGCAGCCAGGAGGCCGCGCGGGGCTACACCTTC. The full variable domain, in which reference TRBV3-1 and TRBJ1-2 provide the parts outside the CDR3, is DTAVSQTPKYLVTQMGNDKSIKCEQNLGHDTMYWYKQDSKKFLKIMFSYNNKELIINETVPNRFSPKSPDKAHLNLHINSLELGDSAVYFCASSQEAARGYTFGSGTRLTVV.

There are many counts of this clonotype. The CDR3 sequence: CSVGAAAPRGYTF. DNA of the CDR3: TGCAGCGTTGGGGCGGCAGCTCCTCGTGGCTACACCTTC. The chain is built from TRBV29-1 and TRBJ1-2; no clear D. V was trimmed by 4 bases and J by 7 bases, leaving 16 bases between them. The CDR3 spans 13 residues. CDR1 and CDR2 (germline): SQVTM, ANQGSEA.

The rearrangement links TRBV3-1 to TRBJ1-1; D is undetermined. Germline CDR1 is LGHDT and CDR2 is YNNKEL (reference sequence). The CDR3 has 14 residues. The V and J ends lost 4 bases and 6 bases respectively, with 15 bases between them. The CDR3 DNA follows: TGTGCCAGCAGCCCCCGCAGCGTGTCTCCTGAAGCTTTCTTT. Translated: CASSPRSVSPEAFF.

This clonotype was counted between two and nine times. V is TRBV3-1 and J is TRBJ1-1; maybe TRBD1 (5 bases). Germline CDR1 and CDR2: LGHDT and YNNKEL (reference sequence). This CDR3 has 14 amino acids. V lost 4 bases to trimming and J lost 8 bases, with 17 bases between them. The CDR3 is CASSPASGAIEAFF. The CDR3 bases are TGTGCCAGCAGCCCGGCTTCCGGGGCTATAGAAGCTTTCTTT. The variable domain in full, completed from reference TRBV3-1 and TRBJ1-1, reads DTAVSQTPKYLVTQMGNDKSIKCEQNLGHDTMYWYKQDSKKFLKIMFSYNNKELIINETVPNRFSPKSPDKAHLNLHINSLELGDSAVYFCASSPASGAIEAFFGQGTRLTVV.

This clonotype was seen ten or more times. This chain uses TRBV7-9 with TRBJ2-5, with TRBD1 matching over 9 bases. V gave up 5 bases and J gave up 5 bases; unmatched junction bases: 0. The CDR3 contains 12 residues. Germline-derived CDR1 and CDR2 are SEHNR and FQNEAQ (reference sequence). CDR3 DNA sequence: TGTGCCAGCAGCACAGGGGGCGAGACCCAGTACTTC. Its protein product is CASSTGGETQYF.

The chain joins TRBV6-1 to TRBJ1-6, with D uncertain. Germline V gene lookup returns CDR1 MNHNS and CDR2 SASEGT. With 9 bases removed from V and 7 bases from J, the gap between germline ends came to 19 bases. CDR3 length: 15 residues. The CDR3 is CASSPPPTGNSPLHF. The DNA for the CDR3 is TGTGCCAGTTCGCCACCCCCCACGGGGAATTCACCCCTCCACTTT.

This clonotype showed up just a few times. The CDR3 DNA follows: TGCAGTGCAAGTCCACCGGGACAGGGGACTTCACCCCTCCACTTT. Translation gives CSASPPGQGTSPLHF. The gene calls are TRBV20-1 and TRBJ1-6; TRBD1 matches at 10 bases. The CDR3 covers 15 residues. CDR1 and CDR2 from the germline V gene are DFQATT and SNEGSKA (reference sequence). J lost 9 bases, V lost 6 bases, and 11 bases had no gene match.

This clonotype was seen ten or more times. This rearrangement joins TRBV6-1 to TRBJ2-5; 8 bases line up with TRBD2. V gave up 4 bases and J gave up 6 bases; unmatched junction bases: 13. This CDR3 is 16 amino acids long. Germline V gives CDR1 MNHNS, CDR2 SASEGT. DNA for the CDR3: TGTGCCAGCAGTGGCGTTACTAGCGGTCCCAGGAAGACCCAGTACTTC. Protein product: CASSGVTSGPRKTQYF.

The rearrangement links TRBV29-1 to TRBJ1-1; D is perhaps TRBD1 (5 bases). This CDR3 region has 13 residues. Germline-derived CDR1 and CDR2 are SQVTM and ANQGSEA. V was pared by 5 bases and J by 3 bases, with 13 bases between. CDR3 region: CSVFWGGDTEAFF. In DNA form, the CDR3 reads TGCAGCGTTTTCTGGGGGGGGGACACTGAAGCTTTCTTT.

This clonotype showed up many times. V usage is TRBV27 and J usage is TRBJ1-5; 8 bases are shared with TRBD1. The germline V gene has CDR1 MNHEY and CDR2 SMNVEV (reference sequence). V trimming: 0 bases; J trimming: 6 bases; junction bases outside the gene matches: 4. This CDR3 contains 15 residues. CDR3 sequence (DNA): TGTGCCAGCAGTTTATCGGGGACAGGTATTCAGCCCCAGCATTTT. Translation: CASSLSGTGIQPQHF.

This clonotype was picked up a small number of times. Given a much more abundant clone one base away, this may be a read error. The J gene is TRBJ1-1, the V gene TRBV11-1, with unresolved D. The CDR3 consists of 17 residues. CDR1 is SGHAT, CDR2 FQDESV, per germline (reference sequence). The CDR3 region is CASSLAPGLPGNTEALF. Here the CDR3 DNA reads TGTGCCAGCAGCTTGGCGCCAGGCCTACCTGGGAACACTGAAGCTCTCTTT. Full variable domain (outside the CDR3, taken from reference TRBV11-1 and TRBJ1-1): EAEVAQSPRYKITEKSQAVAFWCDPISGHATLYWYRQILGQGPELLVQFQDESVVDDSQLPKDRFSAERLKGVDSTLKIQPAELGDSAMYLCASSLAPGLPGNTEALFGQGTRLTVV.

This clonotype was counted a few times. With a much larger clone just one base away, this may be a read error. Given the absence of the conserved phenylalanine or tryptophan at the CDR3 end, a read error is likely. The chain combines TRBV6-5 with TRBJ1-2; D ambiguous. The CDR3 is 13 residues long. CDR1 and CDR2 from the germline V gene are MNHEY and SVGAGI. The V end was cut by 2 bases, the J end by 8 bases, with 12 bases between. CDR3 sequence (DNA): TGTGCCAGCAGTTACAGGAGAGTTGGGGGCTACACCGTC. Translated, it gives CASSYRRVGGYTV.

This clonotype was recorded many times. This chain links TRBV7-9 with TRBJ2-7, with TRBD2 as a possible D gene (5 bases). Germline lookup yields CDR1 SEHNR and CDR2 FQNEAQ (reference sequence). V dropped 4 bases and J dropped 0 bases, with 16 bases sitting between them. This CDR3 region has 16 residues. CDR3 in DNA: TGTGCCAGCAGCTCTAGCCCGTTGAGGAGCTCCTACGAGCAGTACTTC. This translates into CASSSSPLRSSYEQYF.

This clonotype was observed at least ten times. The chain has TRBV20-1 and TRBJ1-1; D gene ambiguous. Trimming pared 5 bases from V and 0 bases from J, leaving 10 bases between. Germline-derived CDR1 and CDR2 are DFQATT and SNEGSKA (reference sequence). The CDR3 sequence is 13 residues long. The CDR3 is CSAPGRMNTEAFF. In DNA form, the CDR3 reads TGCAGTGCTCCCGGACGGATGAACACTGAAGCTTTCTTT.